Listed here is a single T cell receptor (beta chain). Antigen: not known. Trimming removed 0 bases at V and 1 base at J, with 13 bases between. This CDR3 comprises 17 residues. CDR1 and CDR2 from the germline V gene are SGHTA and FQGNSA. Clones were sequenced by immunoSEQ multiplex PCR, and TCRdb holds only the in-frame ones, with some missing. The table lists about 110,000 clones, 80% to 90% of them singletons. This sample stems from a study of PD-1 blockade in classical Hodgkin lymphoma. All the patients suffered relapse after autologous stem cell transplantation, and brentuximab vedotin exposure differed. Overall study findings and caveats: Patients starting nivolumab under 1 year after ASCT were excluded. Repertoire differences have undefined causes, possibly disease activity or prior therapy.

This chain links TRBV7-2 with TRBJ1-3; no clear D. Sequenced here: peripheral blood mononuclear cells (PBMCs), sampled before the second cycle of nivolumab. This receptor was identified in a human donor with classical Hodgkin lymphoma. Here the CDR3 DNA reads TGTGCCAGCAGCTTAGCCCCCCCGGCGTATTCTGGAAACACCATATATTTT. It specifies CASSLAPPAYSGNTIYF.